This TCR beta chain was retrieved from a study of shared clonotypes between healthy human individuals. Whole-study results and caveats: Clonotypes shared by all four sorted-subset donors had higher generation probabilities than non-shared clonotypes.

In germline, CDR1 is MNHNY, CDR2 SVGAGI (reference sequence). The trim removed 6 bases at V and 5 bases at J, leaving 4 bases unmatched. This CDR3 comprises 13 residues. Every immunoSEQ plate was one replicate of a subset's evenly spread DNA. Produced via immunoSEQ multiplex PCR; TCRdb's table is partial and in-frame only. The sample has about 1 million clones; about 75% are singletons. This clone was detected once. Its antigen is unidentified. Recent vaccinations or acute infections were absent in the healthy HIV-negative adult donors. Every contributor of samples was a Caucasian grown-up residing in Nashville, Tennessee.

The V and J genes are TRBV6-6 and TRBJ2-5, with 9 bases matching TRBD1. The sample was memory CD4+ T cells sorted from blood. Subset reported: CD45RA-negative fraction. This TCR derives from a man aged 18 to 30 in good health. Here the CDR3 reads CASSRTGEETQYF. In DNA, the CDR3 is TGTGCCAGCAGCCGGACAGGGGAGGAGACCCAGTACTTC.